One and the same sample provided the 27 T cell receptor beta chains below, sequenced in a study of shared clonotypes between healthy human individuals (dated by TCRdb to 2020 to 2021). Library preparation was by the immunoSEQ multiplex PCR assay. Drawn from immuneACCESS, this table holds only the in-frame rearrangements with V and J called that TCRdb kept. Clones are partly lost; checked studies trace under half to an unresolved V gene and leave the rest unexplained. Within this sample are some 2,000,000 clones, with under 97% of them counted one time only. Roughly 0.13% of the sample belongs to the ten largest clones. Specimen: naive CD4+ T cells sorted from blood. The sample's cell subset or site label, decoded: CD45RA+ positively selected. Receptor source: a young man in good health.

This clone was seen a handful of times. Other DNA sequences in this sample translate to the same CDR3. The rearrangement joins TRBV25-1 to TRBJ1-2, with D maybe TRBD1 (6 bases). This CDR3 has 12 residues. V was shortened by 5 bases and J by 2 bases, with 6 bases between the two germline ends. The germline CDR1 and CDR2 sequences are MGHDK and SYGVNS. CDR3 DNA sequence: TGTGCCAGCAGTCAGGGGAACTATGGCTACACCTTC. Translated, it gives CASSQGNYGYTF.

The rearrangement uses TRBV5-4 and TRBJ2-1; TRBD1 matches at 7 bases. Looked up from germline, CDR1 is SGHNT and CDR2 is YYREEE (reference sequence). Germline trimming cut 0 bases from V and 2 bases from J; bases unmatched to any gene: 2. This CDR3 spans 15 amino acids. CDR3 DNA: TGTGCCAGCAGCTTGGGAGGGGGCCCCTACAATGAGCAGTTCTTC. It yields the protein CASSLGGGPYNEQFF.

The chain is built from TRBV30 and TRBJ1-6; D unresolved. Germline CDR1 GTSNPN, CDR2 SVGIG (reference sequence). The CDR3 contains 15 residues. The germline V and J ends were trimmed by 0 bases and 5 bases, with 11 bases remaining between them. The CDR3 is CAWSVLRGDNSPLHF. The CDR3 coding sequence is TGTGCCTGGAGTGTACTTCGGGGTGATAATTCACCCCTCCACTTT.

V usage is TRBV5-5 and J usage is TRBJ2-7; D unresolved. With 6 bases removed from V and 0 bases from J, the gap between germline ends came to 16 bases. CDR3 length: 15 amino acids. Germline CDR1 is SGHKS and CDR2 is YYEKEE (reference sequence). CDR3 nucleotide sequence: TGTGCCAGCACCCCTCGGGCGGCGAACTCCTACGAGCAGTACTTC. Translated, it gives CASTPRAANSYEQYF.

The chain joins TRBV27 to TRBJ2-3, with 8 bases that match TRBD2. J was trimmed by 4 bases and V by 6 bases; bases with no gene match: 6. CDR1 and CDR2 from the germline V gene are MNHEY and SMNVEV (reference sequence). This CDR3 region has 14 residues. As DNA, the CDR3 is TGTGCCAGCAGGCGGGGGGTGCAGGCAGATACGCAGTATTTT. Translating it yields CASRRGVQADTQYF.

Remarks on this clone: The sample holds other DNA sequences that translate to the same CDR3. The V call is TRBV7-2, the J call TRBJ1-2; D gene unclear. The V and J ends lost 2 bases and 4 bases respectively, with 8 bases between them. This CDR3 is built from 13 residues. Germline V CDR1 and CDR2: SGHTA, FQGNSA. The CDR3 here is CASSLPGSYGYTF. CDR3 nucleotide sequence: TGTGCCAGCAGCTTACCCGGGTCCTATGGCTACACCTTC.

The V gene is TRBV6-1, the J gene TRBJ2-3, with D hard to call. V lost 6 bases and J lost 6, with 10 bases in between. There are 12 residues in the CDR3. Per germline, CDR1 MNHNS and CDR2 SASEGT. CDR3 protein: CASSEPRDTQYF. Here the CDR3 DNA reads TGTGCCAGCAGCGAACCCAGGGATACGCAGTATTTT.

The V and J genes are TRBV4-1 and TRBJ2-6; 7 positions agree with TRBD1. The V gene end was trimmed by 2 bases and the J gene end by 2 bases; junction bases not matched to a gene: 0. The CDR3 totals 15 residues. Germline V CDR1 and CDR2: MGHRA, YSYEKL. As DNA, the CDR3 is TGCGCCAGCAGCCAACAGGGGGCTGGGGCCAACGTCCTGACTTTC. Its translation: CASSQQGAGANVLTF.

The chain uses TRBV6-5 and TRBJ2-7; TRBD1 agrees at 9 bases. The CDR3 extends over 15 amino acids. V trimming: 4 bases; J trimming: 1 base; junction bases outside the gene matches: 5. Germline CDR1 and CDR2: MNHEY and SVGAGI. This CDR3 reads CASSFGTGISYEQYF. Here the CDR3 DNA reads TGTGCCAGCAGTTTCGGGACAGGGATTTCCTACGAGCAGTACTTC.

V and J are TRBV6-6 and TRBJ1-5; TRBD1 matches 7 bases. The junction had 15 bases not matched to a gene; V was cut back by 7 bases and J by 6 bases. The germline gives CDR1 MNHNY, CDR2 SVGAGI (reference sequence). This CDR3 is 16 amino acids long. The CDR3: CASILKPGQSSQPQHF. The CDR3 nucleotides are TGTGCCAGCATTCTCAAACCGGGACAGTCGAGTCAGCCCCAGCATTTT.

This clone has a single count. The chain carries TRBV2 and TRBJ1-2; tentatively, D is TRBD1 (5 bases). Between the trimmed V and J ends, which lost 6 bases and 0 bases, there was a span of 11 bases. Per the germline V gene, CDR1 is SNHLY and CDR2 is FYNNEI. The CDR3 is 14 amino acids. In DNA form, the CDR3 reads TGTGCCAGCAGGGGGGATGTAGCTAACTATGGCTACACCTTC. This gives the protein CASRGDVANYGYTF.

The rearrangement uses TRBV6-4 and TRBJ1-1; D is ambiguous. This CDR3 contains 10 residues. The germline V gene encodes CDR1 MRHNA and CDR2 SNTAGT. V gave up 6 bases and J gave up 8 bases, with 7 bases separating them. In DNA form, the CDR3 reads TGTGCCAGCAGATTCCCCGAAGCTTTCTTT. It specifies CASRFPEAFF.

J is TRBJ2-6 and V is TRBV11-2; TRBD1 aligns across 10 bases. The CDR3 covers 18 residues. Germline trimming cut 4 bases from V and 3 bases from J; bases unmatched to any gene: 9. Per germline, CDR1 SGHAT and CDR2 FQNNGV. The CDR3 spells CASSSFRDRGSGANVLTF. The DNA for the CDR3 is TGTGCCAGCAGCTCCTTCCGGGACAGGGGAAGTGGGGCCAACGTCCTGACTTTC.

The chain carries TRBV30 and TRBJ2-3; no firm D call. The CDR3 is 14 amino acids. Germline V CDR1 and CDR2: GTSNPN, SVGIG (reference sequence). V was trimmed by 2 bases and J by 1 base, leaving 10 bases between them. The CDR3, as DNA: TGTGCCTGGAGTTTTGTGGGCCGCACAGATACGCAGTATTTT. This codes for CAWSFVGRTDTQYF.

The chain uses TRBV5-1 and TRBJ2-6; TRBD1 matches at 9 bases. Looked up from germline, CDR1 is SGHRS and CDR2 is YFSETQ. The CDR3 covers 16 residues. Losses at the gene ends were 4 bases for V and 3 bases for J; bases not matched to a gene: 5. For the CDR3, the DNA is TGCGCCAGCAGCCTTACAGGGGGCGGTGGGGCCAACGTCCTGACTTTC. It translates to CASSLTGGGGANVLTF.

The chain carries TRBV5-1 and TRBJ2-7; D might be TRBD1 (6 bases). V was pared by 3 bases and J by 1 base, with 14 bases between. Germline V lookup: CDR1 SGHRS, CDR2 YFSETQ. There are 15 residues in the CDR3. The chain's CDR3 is CASSSPSTGSYEQYF. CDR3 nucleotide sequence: TGCGCCAGCAGCTCCCCGAGCACAGGGTCCTACGAGCAGTACTTC.

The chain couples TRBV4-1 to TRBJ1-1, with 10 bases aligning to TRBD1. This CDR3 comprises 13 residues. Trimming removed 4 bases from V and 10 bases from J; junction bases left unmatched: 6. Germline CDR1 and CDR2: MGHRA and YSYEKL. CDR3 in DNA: TGCGCCAGCAGCCTAGACAGGGGGCGGCCAGCTTTCTTT. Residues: CASSLDRGRPAFF.

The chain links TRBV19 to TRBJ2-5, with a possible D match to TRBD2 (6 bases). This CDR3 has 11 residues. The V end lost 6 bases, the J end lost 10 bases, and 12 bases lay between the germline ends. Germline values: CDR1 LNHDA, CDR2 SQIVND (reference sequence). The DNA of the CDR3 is TGTGCCAGTAGCATGTCGGGGGACCAGTACTTC. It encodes CASSMSGDQYF.

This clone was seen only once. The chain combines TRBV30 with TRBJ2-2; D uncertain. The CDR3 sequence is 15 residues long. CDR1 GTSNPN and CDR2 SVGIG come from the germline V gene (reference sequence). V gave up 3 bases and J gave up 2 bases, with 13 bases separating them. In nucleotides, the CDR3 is TGTGCCTGGAGGGCTCGTCAATACAACACCGGGGAGCTGTTTTTT. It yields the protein CAWRARQYNTGELFF.

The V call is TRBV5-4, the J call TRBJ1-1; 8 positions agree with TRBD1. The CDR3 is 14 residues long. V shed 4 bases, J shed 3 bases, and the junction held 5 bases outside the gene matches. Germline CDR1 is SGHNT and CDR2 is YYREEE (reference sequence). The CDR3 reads CASSPRGRDTEAFF. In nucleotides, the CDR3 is TGTGCCAGCAGCCCCAGGGGGCGGGACACTGAAGCTTTCTTT.

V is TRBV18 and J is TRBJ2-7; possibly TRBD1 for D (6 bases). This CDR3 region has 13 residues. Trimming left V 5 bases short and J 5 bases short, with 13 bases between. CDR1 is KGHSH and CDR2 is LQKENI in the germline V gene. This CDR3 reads CASSTFTGHEQYF. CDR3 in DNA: TGTGCCAGCTCAACGTTCACAGGGCACGAGCAGTACTTC.

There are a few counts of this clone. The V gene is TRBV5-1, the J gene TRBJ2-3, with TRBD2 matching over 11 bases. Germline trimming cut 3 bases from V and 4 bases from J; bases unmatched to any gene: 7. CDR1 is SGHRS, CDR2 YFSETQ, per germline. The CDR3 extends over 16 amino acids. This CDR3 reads CASSWELAGVADTQYF. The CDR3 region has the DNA TGCGCCAGCAGCTGGGAACTAGCGGGAGTCGCAGATACGCAGTATTTT.

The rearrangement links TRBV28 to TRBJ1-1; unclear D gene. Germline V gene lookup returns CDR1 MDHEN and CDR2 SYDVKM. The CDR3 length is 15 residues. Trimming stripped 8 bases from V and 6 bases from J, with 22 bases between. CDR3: CASPPLTEVGSEAFF. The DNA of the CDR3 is TGTGCCAGCCCGCCCTTGACTGAAGTGGGATCTGAAGCTTTCTTT.

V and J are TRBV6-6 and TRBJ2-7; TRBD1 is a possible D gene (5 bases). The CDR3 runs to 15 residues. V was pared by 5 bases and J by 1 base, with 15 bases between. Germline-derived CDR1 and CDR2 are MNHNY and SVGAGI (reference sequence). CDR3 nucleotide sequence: TGTGCCAGCAGTCCTGTTGTGGACATATCCTACGAGCAGTACTTC. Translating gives CASSPVVDISYEQYF.

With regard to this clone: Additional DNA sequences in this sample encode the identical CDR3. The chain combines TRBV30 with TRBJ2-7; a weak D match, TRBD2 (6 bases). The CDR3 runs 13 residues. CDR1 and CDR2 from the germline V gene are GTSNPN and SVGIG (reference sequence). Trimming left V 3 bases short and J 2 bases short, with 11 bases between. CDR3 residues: CAWRTGGTYEQYF. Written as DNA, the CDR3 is TGTGCCTGGAGAACAGGAGGGACCTACGAGCAGTACTTC.

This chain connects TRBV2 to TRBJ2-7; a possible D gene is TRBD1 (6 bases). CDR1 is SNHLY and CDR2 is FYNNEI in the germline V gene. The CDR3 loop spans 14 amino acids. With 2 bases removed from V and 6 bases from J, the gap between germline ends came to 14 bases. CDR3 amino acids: CASSENWGPIEQYF. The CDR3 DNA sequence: TGTGCCAGCAGTGAAAATTGGGGGCCCATCGAGCAGTACTTC.

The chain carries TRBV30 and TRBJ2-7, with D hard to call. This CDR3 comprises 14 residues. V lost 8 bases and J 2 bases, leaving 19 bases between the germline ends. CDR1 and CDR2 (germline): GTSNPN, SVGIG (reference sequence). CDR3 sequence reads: CAGSLRLAPYEQYF. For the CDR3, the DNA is TGTGCCGGGTCTTTGAGGTTGGCCCCCTACGAGCAGTACTTC.